The clone carrying this T cell receptor beta chain was picked up many times. Its specificity is not known. This specimen includes other DNA sequences encoding the same CDR3. From germline, CDR1 is LNHDA and CDR2 SQIVND (reference sequence). V was clipped by 4 bases and J by 7 bases; unmatched bases: 8. The CDR3 length is 14 residues. The data were obtained in a study of metastatic and nonmetastatic thyroid tumors. Study at large: Repertoires from blood and tumor or nodule tissue of malignant and benign thyroid patients were compared.

Study-level results: The study reportedly found significantly higher TCR beta diversity in malignant thyroid tumors than benign nodules, in blood and tumor.

No patient had received any treatment before thyroid surgery. In the authors' workflow: A classifier for distant metastasis in papillary thyroid cancer was constructed using CDR3 differences observed across clinicopathological groups. MiXCR was used by TCRdb to re-call the PCR reads. The V and J calls shown here were made by TCRdb, not taken from the authors' results. The sample records some 27,000 clones, approximately 22% being singletons. V gene TRBV19 combines with J gene TRBJ2-7, with TRBD1 matching 9 bases. Sequenced material: blood. The receptor's source is a male donor with papillary thyroid cancer or a benign thyroid nodule (not recorded which). Some clones in this sample may be carry-over from other donors' samples. This CDR3 is CASSSHRGLGEQYF. CDR3 coding DNA: TGTGCCAGTAGTAGCCACAGGGGGCTAGGGGAGCAGTACTTC.